The rows below give T cell receptor beta chains drawn from one sample of a study of blood T cell repertoires in COVID-19. Profiled with immunoSEQ multiplex PCR; TCRdb holds only in-frame clones, not every one. The sample records 400,000 to 550,000 clones, approximately 90% being singletons. The sample was PBMCs or T cells enriched from blood (not recorded which). These receptors were collected from a woman between 18 and 29 years old with acute COVID-19. The CDR3 runs from the conserved cysteine through the conserved F or W. Fields, in order: J gene, D gene, clone size, V gene, CDR3 DNA, CDR3 protein. D genes are given only for firm matches. Size is stated for part of the rows, as once, few or many counts, or as a class when the clone is expanded.

>TRBJ2-7|-|-|TRBV6-4
TGTGCCAGCAGTGACGGGGGCAGCTACGAGCAGTACTTC
CASSDGGSYEQYF
>TRBJ1-5|TRBD1|-|TRBV28
TGTGCCAGCAGCCGTAACTCGGGACAGGGAAATCAGCCCCAGCATTTT
CASSRNSGQGNQPQHF
>TRBJ1-5|-|-|TRBV6-2/TRBV6-3
TGTGCCAGCAGTTACTCGGTAGTAAGCAATAGCAATCAGCCCCAGCATTTT
CASSYSVVSNSNQPQHF
>TRBJ2-7|-|-|TRBV5-1
TGCGCCAGCAGCCACAGGGAAGGCTACGAGCAGTACTTC
CASSHREGYEQYF
>TRBJ2-3|-|-|TRBV11-3
TGTGCCAGCAGCTTAGGAGACACAGATACGCAGTATTTT
CASSLGDTDTQYF
>TRBJ1-3|-|-|TRBV10-3
TGTGCCATCAGTATCGACATCTCTGGAAACACCATATATTTT
CAISIDISGNTIYF
>TRBJ2-3|-|-|TRBV11-2
TGTGCCAGCAGCTTAGTAACGGGATTCACAGATACGCAGTATTTT
CASSLVTGFTDTQYF
>TRBJ2-7|-|-|TRBV4-1
TGCGCCAGCAGCCAAAACCCCACGGGAACAACCTACGAGCAGTACTTC
CASSQNPTGTTYEQYF
>TRBJ1-6|TRBD1|few|TRBV27
TGTGCCAGCAGTTTAGTAGGACAGGGGGCCTTACCCCTCCACTTT
CASSLVGQGALPLHF
>TRBJ1-4|TRBD1|-|TRBV5-6
TGTGCCAGCAGCATAACAGGGGGGGCAACTAATGAAAAACTGTTTTTT
CASSITGGATNEKLFF
>TRBJ2-7|TRBD1|few|TRBV11-2
TGTGCCAGCAGCTGGGCACAGGGGGCCAGTCTCGGGGCCCCCTACGAGCAGTACTTC
CASSWAQGASLGAPYEQYF
>TRBJ2-3|TRBD2|-|TRBV3-1/TRBV3-2
TGTGCCAGCAGCCGACTATCTAGTAGCGCGGGGGGCACAGATACGCAGTATTTT
CASSRLSSSAGGTDTQYF
>TRBJ2-3|-|-|TRBV10-3
TGTGCCATCAGGGTAGCTAGCACAGATACGCAGTATTTT
CAIRVASTDTQYF
>TRBJ2-2|-|-|TRBV12-3/TRBV12-4
TGTGCCAGCAGTTTAGCCCATCGGGGGGAGCTGTTTTTT
CASSLAHRGELFF
>TRBJ2-3|TRBD1|-|TRBV20-1
TGCAGTGCTAGTTCGCTGGGGACAGGGGGTTACGCAGATACGCAGTATTTT
CSASSLGTGGYADTQYF
>TRBJ2-7|TRBD2|-|TRBV9
TGTGCCAGCAGCCCATCTAGCGGGGGGGCGGTCGAGCAGTACTTC
CASSPSSGGAVEQYF
>TRBJ2-3|-|-|TRBV11-2
TGTGCCAGCAGCTTAGGAGGCGGACTCACAGATACGCAGTATTTT
CASSLGGGLTDTQYF
>TRBJ1-2|-|-|TRBV6-5
TGTGCCCAAGGACAGAACTATGGCTACACCTTC
CAQGQNYGYTF
>TRBJ1-2|TRBD1|few|TRBV7-8
TGTGCCAGCAGCCCAGGACAGGGGCCTGCTAACTATGGCTACACCTTC
CASSPGQGPANYGYTF
>TRBJ1-5|-|-|TRBV2
TGTGCCAGCAGTGAAGCGGGGGGGAGGGTAAGCAATCAGCCCCAGCATTTT
CASSEAGGRVSNQPQHF
>TRBJ2-5|TRBD2|-|TRBV4-1
TGCGCCAGCAGCCCCGGGGGGGACCAAGAGACCCAGTACTTC
CASSPGGDQETQYF
>TRBJ1-1|TRBD1|-|TRBV12-3/TRBV12-4
TGTGCCAGCAGTAGGGGACAGGGCGATGCTTTCTTT
CASSRGQGDAFF
>TRBJ1-1|-|once|TRBV11-3
TGTGCCAGCAGCTTAGACGCGGGGGGAAACACTGAAGCTTTCTTT
CASSLDAGGNTEAFF
>TRBJ1-6|TRBD1|-|TRBV10-2
TGCGCCAGTTTAGGACCAGGGGGCCTAACTTCACCCCTCCACTTT
CASLGPGGLTSPLHF
>TRBJ2-1|-|-|TRBV7-2
TGTGCCAGCAGTCCCGGAGGGCCCTACAATGAGCAGTTCTTC
CASSPGGPYNEQFF